Shown below are 14 T cell receptor beta chains from a single sample sequenced in a study of T cells after yellow fever vaccination (dated by TCRdb to the late 2010s). The sample's treatment or condition, from its label and the paper: live attenuated yellow fever vaccine strain. The method was 5' RACE. The data were produced on an Illumina NovaSeq 6000. TCRdb handled the public reads itself, with Q25 trimming in fastp and clone calling in MiXCR, and kept productive beta chains. When rows share a CDR3 protein, they turn into one entry using the most common DNA and genes. A total of 150,000 to 200,000 distinct CDR3 sequences appear in this sample, over 7% of them only once. The biggest ten clones account for around 33% of the sample. The sample consisted of CD8+ T cells sorted from PBMCs, taken 45 days after the yellow fever booster vaccination. The source is a man aged 18-30 years who received the YFV17D yellow fever vaccine.

This clonotype occurred many times. This chain joins TRBV25-1 and TRBJ2-7; D unresolved. V was pared by 1 base and J by 5 bases, with 9 bases between. The CDR3 loop spans 13 amino acids. Germline V gives CDR1 MGHDK, CDR2 SYGVNS. The CDR3 region is CASSELVSDEQYF. The CDR3 coding sequence is TGTGCCAGCAGTGAATTAGTGAGCGACGAGCAGTACTTC.

The rearrangement joins TRBV6-5 to TRBJ2-3; D is perhaps TRBD2 (7 bases). Trimming cost V 5 bases and J 2 bases, with 20 bases left between them. In germline, CDR1 is MNHEY, CDR2 SVGAGI. The CDR3 consists of 17 residues. The CDR3 sequence is CASSRGAGEHLTDTQYF. DNA for the CDR3: TGTGCCAGCAGTCGGGGGGCGGGAGAACATCTCACAGATACGCAGTATTTT.

The chain is built from TRBV27 and TRBJ2-2, with a possible D match to TRBD1 (6 bases). The CDR3 length is 13 residues. V lost 4 bases and J 7 bases, leaving 10 bases between the germline ends. Germline CDR1 and CDR2: MNHEY and SMNVEV (reference sequence). CDR3 loop: CASSYPGDGELFF. The CDR3 nucleotides are TGTGCCAGCAGTTACCCAGGGGACGGGGAGCTGTTTTTT.

This clonotype was detected a few times. The chain joins TRBV7-9 to TRBJ2-3, with D perhaps given as TRBD1 or TRBD2 (6 bases each). CDR1 and CDR2 (germline): SEHNR, FQNEAQ (reference sequence). The CDR3 is 15 amino acids. With 5 bases removed from V and 2 bases from J, the gap between germline ends came to 14 bases. This CDR3 reads CASSPYGGHTDTQYF. The CDR3 DNA reads as TGTGCCAGCAGCCCGTACGGGGGACACACAGATACGCAGTATTTT.

This clonotype was detected only once. V gene TRBV27 combines with J gene TRBJ1-2; 8 bases map to TRBD1. Germline CDR1 MNHEY, CDR2 SMNVEV (reference sequence). This CDR3 is 15 amino acids long. V shed 6 bases and J 6 bases; nucleotides not matched to a gene: 12. CDR3 amino acids: CASSSSDRTGNGYTF. CDR3 DNA: TGTGCCAGCAGCTCCTCCGATCGGACAGGGAATGGCTACACCTTC.

This clonotype was observed a few times. The chain recombines TRBV4-1 with TRBJ2-7; D might be TRBD1 (5 bases). The V end was cut by 0 bases, the J end by 7 bases, with 13 bases between. The V gene's germline CDR1 is MGHRA and CDR2 YSYEKL. CDR3 length: 14 amino acids. The CDR3 DNA sequence: TGCGCCAGCAGCCAAGACAGGGCCTCTGGGGAGCAGTACGTC. Translating it yields CASSQDRASGEQYV.

In this sample, this clonotype turned up a few times. CDR3 sequence reads: CSARYTPQGRTDTQYF. CDR3 DNA: TGCAGTGCTAGATACACCCCCCAGGGTAGAACAGATACGCAGTATTTT. The V gene is TRBV20-1, the J gene TRBJ2-3; D is perhaps TRBD1 (5 bases). CDR3 length equals 16 residues. Looked up from germline, CDR1 is DFQATT and CDR2 is SNEGSKA (reference sequence). V shed 2 bases and J shed 3 bases, with 18 bases lying between them.

This clonotype turned up a few times. The chain recombines TRBV24-1 with TRBJ2-1; 10 bases align to TRBD2. J gave up 16 bases and V 1 base, and 6 bases lay outside the gene matches. The CDR3 loop spans 13 amino acids. Germline V lookup: CDR1 KGHDR, CDR2 SFDVKD. CDR3 amino acids: CATSDFTGTSAFF. CDR3 nucleotide sequence: TGTGCCACCAGTGATTTCACCGGGACTAGCGCTTTCTTC.

This clonotype was observed at least ten times. The chain carries TRBV29-1 and TRBJ2-2; TRBD1 aligns across 9 bases. Losses at the gene ends were 7 bases for V and 5 bases for J; bases not matched to a gene: 2. The germline CDR1 and CDR2 sequences are SQVTM and ANQGSEA. The CDR3 is made up of 12 amino acids. The CDR3 spells CSADRGTGELFF. The DNA for the CDR3 is TGCAGCGCGGACAGGGGAACCGGGGAGCTGTTTTTT.

The chain recombines TRBV3-1 with TRBJ1-1; 8 bases fit TRBD1. V lost 6 bases to trimming and J lost 5 bases; unmatched junction nucleotides: 8. Germline CDR1 is LGHDT and CDR2 is YNNKEL (reference sequence). CDR3 size: 14 residues. The CDR3 reads CASRPQQGATEAFF. In DNA form, the CDR3 reads TGTGCCAGCAGACCTCAGCAGGGGGCAACTGAAGCTTTCTTT.

There are a few counts of this clonotype. This chain joins TRBV9 and TRBJ2-3; D is unclear. CDR1 and CDR2 (germline): SGDLS, YYNGEE. V lost 6 bases, J lost 3 bases, and 11 bases lay in between. The CDR3 loop spans 13 amino acids. The CDR3 bases are TGTGCCAGCAATTCAGTGGAGACAGATACGCAGTATTTT. Translated: CASNSVETDTQYF.

The chain combines TRBV12-5 with TRBJ1-6, with D unresolved. V was pared by 0 bases and J by 8 bases, with 5 bases between. This CDR3 spans 13 amino acids. CDR1 and CDR2 from the germline V gene are LGHNT and FRNRAP. CDR3 region: CASGLVWDSPLHF. In nucleotides, the CDR3 is TGTGCTAGTGGTTTGGTCTGGGATTCACCCCTCCACTTT.

The table lists this clonotype with a few counts. The CDR3 sequence: CASSESRLRAADTQYF. CDR3 bases: TGTGCCAGCAGTGAGAGCAGGCTTAGGGCAGCTGATACGCAGTATTTT. The V gene is TRBV2, the J gene TRBJ2-3, with no clear D. Trimming stripped 3 bases from V and 6 bases from J, with 19 bases between. The CDR3 covers 16 residues. Germline CDR1 and CDR2: SNHLY and FYNNEI.

There are a few counts of this clonotype. The rearrangement uses TRBV3-1 and TRBJ1-5; D uncertain. This CDR3 region has 16 residues. The V gene lost 0 bases and the J gene lost 0 bases, with 9 bases spanning the gap. Germline CDR1 LGHDT, CDR2 YNNKEL (reference sequence). The CDR3 sequence: CASSQDGPYSNQPQHF. As DNA, the CDR3 is TGTGCCAGCAGCCAAGACGGACCCTATAGCAATCAGCCCCAGCATTTT. Based on the CDR3 plus reference TRBV3-1 and TRBJ1-5, the full variable domain is DTAVSQTPKYLVTQMGNDKSIKCEQNLGHDTMYWYKQDSKKFLKIMFSYNNKELIINETVPNRFSPKSPDKAHLNLHINSLELGDSAVYFCASSQDGPYSNQPQHFGDGTRLSIL.